Sequencing of this T cell receptor beta chain was carried out in a study of regulatory T cells in long-lasting Graves disease. Overall study context: For under 3 months, newly diagnosed Graves' patients had been taking antithyroid drugs. General study findings and limits: Persistent Graves' patients showed reduced TCR diversity versus newly diagnosed patients.

From germline, CDR1 is DFQATT and CDR2 SNEGSKA (reference sequence). Trimming removed 6 bases from V and 6 bases from J; junction bases left unmatched: 7. The length of the CDR3 is 13 residues. Specified time point: newly diagnosed GD, antithyroid drugs for less than 3 months. Isolated PBMC RNA provided the starting material for the TCR library. Assembly of TCR beta libraries relied on iRepertoire HTBI primers together with Arm-PCR of CDR3 regions. MiXCR was run by TCRdb on the multiplex PCR reads, yielding one entry per CDR3 protein. The table has roughly 350,000 distinct CDR3 sequences, 15% to 20% seen once. This clonotype was seen ten or more times. Its antigen is unidentified. Separately, the same data were catalogued under a study of T cells in Graves' hyperthyroidism and ophthalmopathy. As that report states: Graves' hyperthyroidism was deemed stable absent ophthalmopathy progression within 18 months. The HTBI primer set was used in a first-round RT-PCR of the TCR CDR3.

This receptor was obtained from a woman aged 18-30 years with Graves disease. Sequenced material: peripheral blood mononuclear cells (PBMCs), taken at new diagnosis, from a patient treated with antithyroid drugs. The V gene is TRBV20-1, the J gene TRBJ2-7, with 11 nucleotides matching TRBD2. CDR3 sequence: CSALAGGSTEQYF. CDR3 bases: TGCAGTGCGCTAGCGGGAGGATCGACCGAGCAGTACTTC.